This T cell receptor beta chain appears in the sequencing data of a study of blood T cell repertoires in COVID-19. Overall study: Sources were T cells, B-cell-depleted T cells, or PBMCs; the material itself was cDNA or gDNA.

Original processing notes: Counts of nucleated cells, estimated from reference gene primer amplification, were obtained. Using immunoSEQ multiplex PCR, the repertoire was profiled, and TCRdb retains in-frame clones only, with some absent. V, J and clone size reflect that table, while D and trimming were determined from the DNA. The sample consists of around 480,000 clones, 87% of them appearing once. With 0 bases clipped from V and 4 bases from J, the junction kept 9 bases outside the gene matches. The V gene's germline CDR1 is SGHNT and CDR2 YYREEE (reference sequence). The CDR3 loop spans 17 amino acids. Recruits, aged roughly 18 to 95 years, lived in 24 US areas. Researchers sorted participants into cohorts using their self-reported clinical history.

Sequencing input: PBMCs or T cells enriched from blood (not recorded which). The clonotype originates from a woman younger than 30 who had recovered from COVID-19. The J gene is TRBJ2-2, the V gene TRBV5-4; 7 bases map to TRBD2. The CDR3 sequence: CASSLGHGGSFTGELFF. The DNA of the CDR3 is TGTGCCAGCAGCTTGGGTCACGGGGGGTCCTTCACCGGGGAGCTGTTTTTT. Variable domain in full (rest from reference TRBV5-4 and TRBJ2-2): ETGVTQSPTHLIKTRGQQVTLRCSSQSGHNTVSWYQQALGQGPQFIFQYYREEENGRGNFPPRFSGLQFPNYSSELNVNALELDDSALYLCASSLGHGGSFTGELFFGEGSRLTVL.